This T cell receptor beta chain comes out of a study of cytomegalovirus exposure and HLA in healthy donors. Broader study findings: An analysis was carried out at a later point. It showed that HLA-associated TCR beta chains were more clonally expanded than equally common non-associated chains. Association of a missense DCLRE1C variant with TCR beta V- and J-gene trimming was reported in a later analysis.

In the PCR, 60 Vbeta and 13 Jbeta primers were used. Authors' processing steps: Among the unique TCR beta chains that a later analysis counted, about 81 million in all, about 10 million were shared. TCRdb keeps only in-frame clones here, not all; method: immunoSEQ multiplex PCR. Clone size and V and J calls were adopted from that table, with D and trimming inferred from the DNA. With tens of thousands of clones in the sample, the ten largest clones hold 0.58%. The ends were cut back, 4 bases at V and 1 base at J, with 12 bases in the middle. The CDR3 loop spans 14 amino acids. Looked up from germline, CDR1 is SGHNT and CDR2 is YYREEE (reference sequence). As to this clone: Its antigen remains unidentified.

This sequence originates from a man between 45 and 60 years old in good health and CMV-seronegative. V is TRBV5-4 and J is TRBJ2-7, with D perhaps TRBD1 (6 bases). The sample consisted of PBMCs. CDR3 protein: CASSRQDGSYEQYF. The CDR3 nucleotides read TGTGCCAGCAGCCGACAGGACGGGTCCTACGAGCAGTACTTC.